Following are 8 T cell receptor beta chains from one sample sequenced in a study of siplizumab effects on memory and regulatory T cells. The repertoire was sequenced with immunoSEQ multiplex PCR; TCRdb's copy has only in-frame clones and lacks some. The sample lists over 100,000 clones; about 92% were seen once. Sequencing was done on a sample of Tregs sorted from blood. The receptors originated from a human donor in good health.

The CDR3 is CASSPSGWPYEQYF. The CDR3 DNA reads as TGTGCCAGCTCACCAAGCGGGTGGCCCTACGAGCAGTACTTC. The V call is TRBV18, the J call TRBJ2-7; perhaps TRBD2 as D (6 bases). V was cut by 2 bases and J by 2 bases, with 10 bases left in between. Germline loops: CDR1 KGHSH, CDR2 LQKENI. The CDR3 consists of 14 residues.

The J gene is TRBJ1-4, the V gene TRBV29-1; 7 bases line up with TRBD1. J gave up 6 bases and V 7 bases, and 8 bases lay outside the gene matches. Germline V lookup: CDR1 SQVTM, CDR2 ANQGSEA. CDR3 size: 13 residues. CDR3 sequence: CSAADRPDEKLFF. In DNA, the CDR3 is TGCAGCGCCGCGGACAGGCCCGATGAAAAACTGTTTTTT.

This chain connects TRBV7-9 to TRBJ2-5, with 11 bases that match TRBD2. Germline V gives CDR1 SEHNR, CDR2 FQNEAQ (reference sequence). The CDR3 runs 17 residues. V lost 2 bases and J lost 0; bases outside the gene matches: 5. CDR3: CASSLLAGGFNQETQYF. The CDR3 nucleotides read TGTGCCAGCAGCTTACTAGCGGGGGGTTTTAACCAAGAGACCCAGTACTTC.

The rearrangement joins TRBV15 to TRBJ2-7; D call uncertain. CDR3 length: 16 amino acids. Per the germline V gene, CDR1 is LNHNV and CDR2 is YYDKDF (reference sequence). Trimming stripped 1 base from V and 3 bases from J, with 16 bases between. The CDR3 here is CATSRGNERGSYEQYF. In nucleotides, the CDR3 is TGTGCCACCAGCAGAGGCAATGAGCGCGGAAGCTACGAGCAGTACTTC.

The V gene is TRBV5-6, the J gene TRBJ2-7; no firm D call. Germline values: CDR1 SGHDT, CDR2 YYEEEE. The CDR3 sequence is 11 residues long. With 3 bases removed from V and 6 bases from J, the gap between germline ends came to 7 bases. The CDR3 DNA reads as TGTGCCAGCAGCTCCGGACGCGAGCAGTACTTC. Protein: CASSSGREQYF.

The V call is TRBV19, the J call TRBJ2-7; 8 nucleotides line up with TRBD1. The J segment lost 5 bases and the V segment lost 5 bases, leaving 8 bases of the junction unmatched. This CDR3 has 14 residues. Germline assignment: CDR1 LNHDA and CDR2 SQIVND (reference sequence). This CDR3 is CASSYGQGLNEQYF. The CDR3, as DNA: TGTGCCAGTAGTTACGGACAGGGCCTCAACGAGCAGTACTTC.

This chain uses TRBV19 with TRBJ1-2; maybe TRBD1 (6 bases). The germline V gene has CDR1 LNHDA and CDR2 SQIVND (reference sequence). CDR3 length: 18 amino acids. The V end was cut by 6 bases, the J end by 1 base, with 24 bases between. CDR3 in amino acids: CASSTLTGFLNGNYGYTF. As DNA, the CDR3 is TGTGCCAGTAGCACATTAACAGGGTTTCTCAACGGTAACTATGGCTACACCTTC.

The chain recombines TRBV7-6 with TRBJ2-7; 11 bases align to TRBD2. CDR3 size: 15 residues. V shed 0 bases, J shed 13 bases, and the junction held 11 bases outside the gene matches. Germline V CDR1 and CDR2: SGHVS, FNYEAQ. CDR3 DNA: TGTGCCAGCAGCTTAGCGGTAGGACTAGCGGGTGCCCTTTACTTC. Protein sequence: CASSLAVGLAGALYF. Supplemented by reference TRBV7-6 and TRBJ2-7, the full variable domain reads GAGVSQSPRYKVTKRGQDVALRCDPISGHVSLYWYRQALGQGPEFLTYFNYEAQQDKSGLPNDRFSAERPEGSISTLTIQRTEQRDSAMYRCASSLAVGLAGALYFGPGTRLTVT.